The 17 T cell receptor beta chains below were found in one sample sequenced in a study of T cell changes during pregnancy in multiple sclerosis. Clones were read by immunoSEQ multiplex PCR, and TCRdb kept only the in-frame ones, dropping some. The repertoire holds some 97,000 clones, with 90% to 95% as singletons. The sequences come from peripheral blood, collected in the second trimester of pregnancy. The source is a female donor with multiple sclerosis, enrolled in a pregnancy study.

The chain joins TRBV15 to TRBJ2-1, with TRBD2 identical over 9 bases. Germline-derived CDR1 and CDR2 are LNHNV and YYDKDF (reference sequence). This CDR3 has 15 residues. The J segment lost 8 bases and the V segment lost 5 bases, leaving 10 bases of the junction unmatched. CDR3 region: CATSRRLAEGDEQFF. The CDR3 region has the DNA TGTGCCACCAGCCGACGACTAGCGGAGGGGGATGAGCAGTTCTTC.

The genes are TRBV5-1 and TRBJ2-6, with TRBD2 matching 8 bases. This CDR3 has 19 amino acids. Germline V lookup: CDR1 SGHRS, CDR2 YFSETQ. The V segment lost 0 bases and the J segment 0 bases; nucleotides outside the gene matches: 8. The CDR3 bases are TGCGCCAGCAGCTTGGTCGGTCAGCGGGGGATCTCTGGGGCCAACGTCCTGACTTTC. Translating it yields CASSLVGQRGISGANVLTF. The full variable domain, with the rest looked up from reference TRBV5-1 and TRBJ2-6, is KAGVTQTPRYLIKTRGQQVTLSCSPISGHRSVSWYQQTPGQGLQFLFEYFSETQRNKGNFPGRFSGRQFSNSRSEMNVSTLELGDSALYLCASSLVGQRGISGANVLTFGAGSRLTVL.

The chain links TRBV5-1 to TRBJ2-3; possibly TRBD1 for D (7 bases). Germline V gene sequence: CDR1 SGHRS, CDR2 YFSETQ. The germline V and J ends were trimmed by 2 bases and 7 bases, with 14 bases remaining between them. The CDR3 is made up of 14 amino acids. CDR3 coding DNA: TGCGCCAGCAGCTTCGGACAGGAGGGGAATACGCAGTATTTT. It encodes CASSFGQEGNTQYF.

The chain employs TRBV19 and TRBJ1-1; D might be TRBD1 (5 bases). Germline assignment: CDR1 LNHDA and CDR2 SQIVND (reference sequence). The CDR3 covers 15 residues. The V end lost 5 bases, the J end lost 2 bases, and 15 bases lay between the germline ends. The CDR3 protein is CASSLLSTANTEAFF. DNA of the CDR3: TGTGCCAGTAGTTTACTGTCGACAGCTAACACTGAAGCTTTCTTT.

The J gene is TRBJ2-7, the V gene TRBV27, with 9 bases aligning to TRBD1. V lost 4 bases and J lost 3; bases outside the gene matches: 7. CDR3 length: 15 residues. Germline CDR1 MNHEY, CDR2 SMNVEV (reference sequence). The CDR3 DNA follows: TGTGCCAGCAGTTCCTACAGGGGGCGCGTCTACGAGCAGTACTTC. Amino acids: CASSSYRGRVYEQYF.

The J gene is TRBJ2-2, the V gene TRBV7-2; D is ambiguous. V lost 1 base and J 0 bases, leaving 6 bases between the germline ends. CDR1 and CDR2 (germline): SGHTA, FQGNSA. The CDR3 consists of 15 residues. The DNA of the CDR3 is TGTGCCAGCAGCTTAGGGCCAGCGAACACCGGGGAGCTGTTTTTT. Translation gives CASSLGPANTGELFF.

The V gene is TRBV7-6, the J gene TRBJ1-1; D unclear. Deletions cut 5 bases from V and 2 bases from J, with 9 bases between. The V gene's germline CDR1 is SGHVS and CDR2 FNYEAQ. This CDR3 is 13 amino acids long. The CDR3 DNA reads TGTGCCAGCAGCCTACGCCCAAACACTGAAGCTTTCTTT. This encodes CASSLRPNTEAFF.

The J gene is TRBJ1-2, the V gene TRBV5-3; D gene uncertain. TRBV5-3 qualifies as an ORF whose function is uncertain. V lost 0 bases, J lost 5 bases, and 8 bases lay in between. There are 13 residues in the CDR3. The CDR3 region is CARSLVGWYGYTF. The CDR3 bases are TGTGCCAGAAGCTTGGTGGGCTGGTATGGCTACACCTTC.

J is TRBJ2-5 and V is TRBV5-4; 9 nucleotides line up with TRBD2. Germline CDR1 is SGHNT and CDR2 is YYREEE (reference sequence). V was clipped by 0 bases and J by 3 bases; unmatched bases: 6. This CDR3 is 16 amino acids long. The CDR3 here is CASSLGGGASEETQYF. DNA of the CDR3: TGTGCCAGCAGCTTGGGCGGGGGGGCGAGTGAAGAGACCCAGTACTTC.

The CDR3 is CASSFRQAPNMNTEAFF. The CDR3 DNA is TGTGCCAGCAGCTTCCGACAGGCTCCTAACATGAACACTGAAGCTTTCTTT. This chain uses TRBV7-2 with TRBJ1-1, with D perhaps TRBD1 (6 bases). The CDR3 sequence is 17 residues long. Trimming shortened V by 3 bases and J by 0 bases, and 17 bases separated the two germline ends. The germline gives CDR1 SGHTA, CDR2 FQGNSA. Variable domain in full (rest from reference TRBV7-2 and TRBJ1-1): GAGVSQSPSNKVTEKGKDVELRCDPISGHTALYWYRQSLGQGLEFLIYFQGNSAPDKSGLPSDRFSAERTGGSVSTLTIQRTQQEDSAVYLCASSFRQAPNMNTEAFFGQGTRLTVV.

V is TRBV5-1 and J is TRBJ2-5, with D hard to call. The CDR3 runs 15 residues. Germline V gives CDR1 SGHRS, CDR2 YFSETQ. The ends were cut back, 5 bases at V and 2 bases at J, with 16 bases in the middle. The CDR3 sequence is CASSRGSGSQETQYF. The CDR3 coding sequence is TGCGCCAGCAGTAGAGGCAGTGGGTCGCAAGAGACCCAGTACTTC.

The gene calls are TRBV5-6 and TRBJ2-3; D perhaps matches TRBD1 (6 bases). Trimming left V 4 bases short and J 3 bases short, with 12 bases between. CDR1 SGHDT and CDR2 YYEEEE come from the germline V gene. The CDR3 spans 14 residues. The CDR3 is CASSGPQGTDTQYF. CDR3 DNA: TGTGCCAGCAGCGGACCACAGGGAACAGATACGCAGTATTTT.

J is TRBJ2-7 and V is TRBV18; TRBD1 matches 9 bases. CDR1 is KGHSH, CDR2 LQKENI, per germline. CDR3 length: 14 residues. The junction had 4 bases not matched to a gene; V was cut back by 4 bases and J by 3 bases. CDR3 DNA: TGTGCCAGCTCACGGGACAGGGACGACTACGAGCAGTACTTC. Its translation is CASSRDRDDYEQYF.

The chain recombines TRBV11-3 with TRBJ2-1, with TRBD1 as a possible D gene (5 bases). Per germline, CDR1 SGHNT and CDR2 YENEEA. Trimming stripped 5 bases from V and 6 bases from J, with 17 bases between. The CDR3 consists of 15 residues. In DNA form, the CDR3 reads TGTGCCAGCAGCCCTCGGCTGGGGCCCACCAATGAGCAGTTCTTC. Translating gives CASSPRLGPTNEQFF.

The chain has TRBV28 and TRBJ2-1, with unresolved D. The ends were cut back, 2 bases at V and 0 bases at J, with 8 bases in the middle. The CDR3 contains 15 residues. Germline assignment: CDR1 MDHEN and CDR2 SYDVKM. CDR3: CASSLLESSYNEQFF. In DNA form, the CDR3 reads TGTGCCAGCAGTTTACTGGAGAGCTCCTACAATGAGCAGTTCTTC.

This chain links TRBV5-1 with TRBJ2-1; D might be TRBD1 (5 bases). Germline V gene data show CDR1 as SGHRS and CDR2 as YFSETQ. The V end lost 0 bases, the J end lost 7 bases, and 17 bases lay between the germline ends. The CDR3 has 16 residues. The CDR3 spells CASSLEGTRTRNEQFF. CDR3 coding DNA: TGCGCCAGCAGCTTGGAGGGTACAAGGACACGTAATGAGCAGTTCTTC.

The CDR3, as DNA: TGCGCCAGCAGCTTGGCACAGGGGGCGCAAGGCTATGGCTACACCTTC. Translation gives CASSLAQGAQGYGYTF. The chain recombines TRBV5-1 with TRBJ1-2; 9 bases are a match to TRBD1. Germline assignment: CDR1 SGHRS and CDR2 YFSETQ. V lost 0 bases and J lost 4; bases outside the gene matches: 7. The CDR3 has 16 residues.